The 23 T cell receptor beta chains in this list originate from one sample, sequenced in a study of T cells in Graves' hyperthyroidism and ophthalmopathy. Amplification of TCR beta CDR3 regions was performed using RNA transcripts as template. With the HTBI primer set, the TCR CDR3 went through a first round of RT-PCR. In TCRdb, the multiplex PCR reads were re-called with MiXCR into one record per CDR3 protein. The sample contains 500,000 or so distinct CDR3 sequences, around 16% of which appear only once. Sequencing was performed on blood. These receptors originate from a woman under 40 with Graves' ophthalmopathy.

This clonotype was seen more than once but under ten times. J is TRBJ1-1 and V is TRBV3-1; 7 bases align to TRBD1. J gave up 9 bases and V 4 bases, and 14 bases lay outside the gene matches. CDR3 length equals 15 residues. Per germline, CDR1 LGHDT and CDR2 YNNKEL (reference sequence). CDR3 bases: TGTGCCAGCAGCCTAATCACCTCCCCGGGACAGAAAGCTTTCTTT. Encoded protein: CASSLITSPGQKAFF.

In its sample, this clonotype was seen many times. The chain combines TRBV28 with TRBJ1-1; maybe TRBD1 (6 bases). The CDR3 sequence is 12 residues long. Germline CDR1 reads MDHEN; CDR2 reads SYDVKM. V gave up 6 bases and J gave up 11 bases, with 16 bases separating them. CDR3 DNA: TGTGCCAGCAGACCGCTACAGGGAGGGGCTTTCTTT. Protein sequence: CASRPLQGGAFF.

This sequence joins TRBV7-9 and TRBJ2-1; 8 bases align to TRBD1. V lost 5 bases to trimming and J lost 2 bases; unmatched junction nucleotides: 8. The CDR3 has 16 residues. Germline CDR1 reads SEHNR; CDR2 reads FQNEAQ (reference sequence). For the CDR3, the DNA is TGTGCCAGCAGCCCCGCCGGGACAGGACCCTACAATGAGCAGTTCTTC. Its protein product is CASSPAGTGPYNEQFF.

The V gene is TRBV4-3, the J gene TRBJ2-3; 11 bases line up with TRBD2. The CDR3 loop spans 15 amino acids. Germline loops: CDR1 LGHNA, CDR2 YSLEER. With 4 bases clipped from V and 5 bases from J, the junction kept 5 bases outside the gene matches. CDR3 region: CASSPLAGGRDTQYF. CDR3 nucleotides: TGCGCCAGCAGCCCATTAGCGGGAGGGCGAGATACGCAGTATTTT.

This clonotype showed up many times. The rearrangement joins TRBV30 to TRBJ1-1; a weak D match, TRBD1 (5 bases). Germline V gene sequence: CDR1 GTSNPN, CDR2 SVGIG (reference sequence). V was pared by 1 base and J by 10 bases, with 10 bases between. There are 11 residues in the CDR3. The CDR3 is CAWSGGGGAFF. The CDR3 nucleotides are TGTGCCTGGAGTGGGGGGGGTGGAGCTTTCTTT.

The chain employs TRBV10-2 and TRBJ2-2; no definite D call. Germline V gene sequence: CDR1 WSHSY, CDR2 SAAADI. Trimming stripped 3 bases from V and 6 bases from J, with 11 bases between. The CDR3 is made up of 14 amino acids. CDR3 DNA: TGCGCCAGCAGTGACCAGATGAGTCCCGGGGAGCTGTTTTTT. It specifies CASSDQMSPGELFF.

This clonotype was counted at least ten times. V usage is TRBV6-2 or TRBV6-3 and J usage is TRBJ2-1; 8 nucleotides match TRBD1. The ends lost 4 bases at V and 7 bases at J; junction bases unmatched: 15. This CDR3 contains 17 residues. The V gene's germline CDR1 is MNHEY and CDR2 SVGEGT. As DNA, the CDR3 is TGTGCCAGCAGTTGGCGGACAGGGTGGATCCTAGGGAATGAGCAGTTCTTC. It translates to CASSWRTGWILGNEQFF.

In this sample, this clonotype turned up a few times. The chain is built from TRBV9 and TRBJ2-5; unclear D gene. CDR3 size: 15 residues. Germline-derived CDR1 and CDR2 are SGDLS and YYNGEE. V lost 4 bases to trimming and J lost 4 bases, with 17 bases between them. CDR3 sequence reads: CASSSSPFYAETQYF. The CDR3 coding sequence is TGTGCCAGCAGCAGCAGTCCCTTCTATGCAGAGACCCAGTACTTC.

This rearrangement joins TRBV6-2 or TRBV6-3 to TRBJ2-7; D uncertain. CDR3 size: 15 residues. Germline V lookup: CDR1 MNHEY, CDR2 SVGEGT. V shed 2 bases and J shed 1 base, with 12 bases lying between them. The CDR3: CASSYQPPVSYEQYF. The CDR3 nucleotides are TGTGCCAGCAGTTACCAACCTCCCGTTTCCTACGAGCAGTACTTC.

There are a few counts of this clonotype. V is TRBV20-1 and J is TRBJ2-2; TRBD2 agrees at 10 bases. V gave up 2 bases and J gave up 3 bases; unmatched junction bases: 6. Germline V CDR1 and CDR2: DFQATT, SNEGSKA (reference sequence). The CDR3 covers 16 residues. This CDR3 is CSARSPLAGDTGELFF. DNA for the CDR3: TGCAGTGCTAGATCCCCCCTAGCGGGAGACACCGGGGAGCTGTTTTTT.

V gene TRBV4-3 combines with J gene TRBJ2-3, with 7 nucleotides matching TRBD1. The germline gives CDR1 LGHNA, CDR2 YSLEER. This CDR3 region has 16 residues. The ends lost 0 bases at V and 1 base at J; junction bases unmatched: 4. The CDR3 DNA sequence: TGCGCCAGCAGCCAAGAGTACGGACAGGGCACAGATACGCAGTATTTT. Amino acids: CASSQEYGQGTDTQYF.

The sample holds a few counts of this clonotype. This chain uses TRBV29-1 with TRBJ2-5; a weak D match, TRBD1 (6 bases). The V gene lost 7 bases and the J gene lost 3 bases, with 15 bases spanning the gap. Germline V CDR1 and CDR2: SQVTM, ANQGSEA. The CDR3 is made up of 13 amino acids. CDR3 bases: TGCAGCGGTGCAGGGGCGGAGGAAGAGACCCAGTACTTC. It encodes CSGAGAEEETQYF. The full variable domain, with the rest looked up from reference TRBV29-1 and TRBJ2-5, is SAVISQKPSRDICQRGTSLTIQCQVDSQVTMMFWYRQQPGQSLTLIATANQGSEATYESGFVIDKFPISRPNLTFSTLTVSNMSPEDSSIYLCSGAGAEEETQYFGPGTRLLVL.

This clonotype was detected many times. The chain links TRBV20-1 to TRBJ2-5, with D uncertain. The CDR3 is 15 residues long. The germline gives CDR1 DFQATT, CDR2 SNEGSKA (reference sequence). V was trimmed by 6 bases and J by 1 base, leaving 18 bases between them. The CDR3 DNA sequence: TGCAGTGCCCCGAACTCTCGGATACCCCAAGAGACCCAGTACTTC. It is translated as CSAPNSRIPQETQYF.

Ten or more counts support this clonotype. The chain joins TRBV20-1 to TRBJ2-3; TRBD2 matches 8 bases. Germline CDR1 is DFQATT and CDR2 is SNEGSKA (reference sequence). With 3 bases clipped from V and 10 bases from J, the junction kept 12 bases outside the gene matches. The CDR3 totals 14 residues. The CDR3 nucleotides read TGCAGTGCTAGGGCGACTAGCGTCTCTGGGGCGCAGTATTTT. It yields the protein CSARATSVSGAQYF.

This clonotype occurred many times. V and J are TRBV19 and TRBJ2-1; D is unclear. Germline assignment: CDR1 LNHDA and CDR2 SQIVND (reference sequence). This CDR3 spans 15 amino acids. Trimming removed 5 bases from V and 6 bases from J, with 17 bases in between. DNA for the CDR3: TGTGCCAGTAGTCTAAAGGGTACTCTCGGCAATGAGCAGTTCTTC. It yields the protein CASSLKGTLGNEQFF.

This clonotype was seen at least ten times. This chain connects TRBV28 to TRBJ2-7; the match to TRBD2 covers 7 bases. Losses at the gene ends were 5 bases for V and 5 bases for J; bases not matched to a gene: 9. Germline loops: CDR1 MDHEN, CDR2 SYDVKM. This CDR3 spans 14 amino acids. The CDR3 DNA sequence: TGTGCCAGCAGTGCACCGGGACTACTCAACGAGCAGTACTTC. Translating gives CASSAPGLLNEQYF.

The rearrangement uses TRBV6-5 and TRBJ2-7; TRBD2 matches at 8 bases. Germline V gene sequence: CDR1 MNHEY, CDR2 SVGAGI. The ends lost 7 bases at V and 6 bases at J; junction bases unmatched: 8. CDR3 length equals 13 residues. CDR3 bases: TGTGCCAGCACCGCGGGACTAGGTGGCGAGCAGTACTTC. This translates into CASTAGLGGEQYF.

This clonotype was counted ten times or more. This chain links TRBV2 with TRBJ1-2, with a possible D match to TRBD1 (6 bases). This CDR3 is 17 amino acids long. V lost 2 bases, J lost 0 bases, and 16 bases lay in between. CDR1 SNHLY and CDR2 FYNNEI come from the germline V gene. This chain's CDR3 is CASSERGTSLANYGYTF. In nucleotides, the CDR3 is TGTGCCAGCAGTGAACGAGGGACATCTTTAGCTAACTATGGCTACACCTTC.

There are many counts of this clonotype. The chain is built from TRBV28 and TRBJ1-2, with D unresolved. Germline CDR1 reads MDHEN; CDR2 reads SYDVKM. Trimming shortened V by 3 bases and J by 5 bases, and 10 bases separated the two germline ends. The CDR3 has 13 residues. The CDR3 nucleotides read TGTGCCAGCAGTTTGGCCGGGTTTTATGGCTACACCTTC. Translating it yields CASSLAGFYGYTF.

This clonotype was counted a single time. The gene calls are TRBV6-2 or TRBV6-3 and TRBJ2-1; TRBD1 is a possible D gene (5 bases). The CDR3 length is 15 residues. From germline, CDR1 is MNHEY and CDR2 SVGEGT. V was pared by 4 bases and J by 7 bases, with 17 bases between. The CDR3 sequence: CASSSHRTGYNEQFF. CDR3 nucleotide sequence: TGTGCCAGCAGTTCCCACCGAACAGGTTATAATGAGCAGTTCTTC.

This clonotype has a single count. This may arise from a read error, as a much more abundant clone is one base away. The genes are TRBV7-2 and TRBJ2-7; possibly TRBD1 for D (6 bases). The CDR3 spans 15 residues. Germline assignment: CDR1 SGHTA and CDR2 FQGNSA. V was pared by 3 bases and J by 0 bases, with 12 bases between. The CDR3 DNA sequence: TGTGCCAGCAGCTTCGACAGGACCTCCTCCTACGAGCAGTACTTC. Translation: CASSFDRTSSYEQYF.

This clonotype has ten or more counts. The chain joins TRBV6-1 to TRBJ2-3; D is unclear. Germline V gene lookup returns CDR1 MNHNS and CDR2 SASEGT. Trimming pared 3 bases from V and 3 bases from J, leaving 4 bases between. This CDR3 is built from 12 residues. Here the CDR3 reads CASSDRTDTQYF. CDR3 nucleotide sequence: TGTGCCAGCAGTGACAGGACAGATACGCAGTATTTT.

In this sample, this clonotype turned up many times. This chain connects TRBV10-3 to TRBJ2-1; 10 nucleotides align to TRBD1. Unmatched junction bases numbered 11, after V lost 9 bases and J lost 6 bases. The germline CDR1 and CDR2 sequences are ENHRY and SYGVKD. The CDR3 spans 15 residues. The CDR3 region has the DNA TGTGCCATTGGGGCCGGGACAGGGGTCTTCAATGAGCAGTTCTTC. It yields the protein CAIGAGTGVFNEQFF.